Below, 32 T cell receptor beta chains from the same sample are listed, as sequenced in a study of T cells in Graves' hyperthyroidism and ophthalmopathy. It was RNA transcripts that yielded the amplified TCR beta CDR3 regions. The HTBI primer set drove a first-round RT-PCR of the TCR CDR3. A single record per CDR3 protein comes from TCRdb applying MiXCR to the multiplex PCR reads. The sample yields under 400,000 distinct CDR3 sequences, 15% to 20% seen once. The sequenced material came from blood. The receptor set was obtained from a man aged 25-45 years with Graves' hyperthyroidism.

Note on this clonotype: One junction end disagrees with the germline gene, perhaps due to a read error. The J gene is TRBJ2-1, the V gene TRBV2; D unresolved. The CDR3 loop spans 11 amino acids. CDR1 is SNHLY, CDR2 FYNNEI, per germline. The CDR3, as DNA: TGCGCCAGCAGCCGGCAGGCTGAGCAGTTCTTC. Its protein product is CASSRQAEQFF.

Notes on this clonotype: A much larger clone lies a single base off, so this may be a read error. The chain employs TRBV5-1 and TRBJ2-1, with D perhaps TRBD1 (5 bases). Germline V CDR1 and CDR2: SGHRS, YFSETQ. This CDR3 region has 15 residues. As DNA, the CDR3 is TGCGCCAGCAGCTTGTCTGACAGCTCCTACGATGAGCAGTTCTTC. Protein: CASSLSDSSYDEQFF. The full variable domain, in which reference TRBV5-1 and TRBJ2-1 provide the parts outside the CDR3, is KAGVTQTPRYLIKTRGQQVTLSCSPISGHRSVSWYQQTPGQGLQFLFEYFSETQRNKGNFPGRFSGRQFSNSRSEMNVSTLELGDSALYLCASSLSDSSYDEQFFGPGTRLTVL.

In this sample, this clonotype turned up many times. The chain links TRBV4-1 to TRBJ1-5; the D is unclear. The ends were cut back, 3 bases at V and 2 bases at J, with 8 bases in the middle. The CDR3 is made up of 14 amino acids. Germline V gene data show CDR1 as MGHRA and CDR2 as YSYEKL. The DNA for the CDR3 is TGCGCCAGCAGCCATTGGGGTCGCAATCAGCCCCAGCATTTT. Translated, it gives CASSHWGRNQPQHF.

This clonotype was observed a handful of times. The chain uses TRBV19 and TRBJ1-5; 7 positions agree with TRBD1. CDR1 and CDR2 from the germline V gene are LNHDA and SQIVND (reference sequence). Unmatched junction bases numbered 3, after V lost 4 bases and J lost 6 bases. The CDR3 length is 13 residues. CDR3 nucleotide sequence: TGTGCCAGTAGTAAACAGGGGAGTCAGCCCCAGCATTTT. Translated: CASSKQGSQPQHF.

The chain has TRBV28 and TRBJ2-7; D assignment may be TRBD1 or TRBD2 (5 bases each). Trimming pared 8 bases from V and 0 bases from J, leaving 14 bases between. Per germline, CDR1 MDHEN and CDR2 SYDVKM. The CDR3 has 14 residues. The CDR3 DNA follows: TGTGCCAGCGAAGGGACGGGTTACTCCTACGAGCAGTACTTC. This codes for CASEGTGYSYEQYF.

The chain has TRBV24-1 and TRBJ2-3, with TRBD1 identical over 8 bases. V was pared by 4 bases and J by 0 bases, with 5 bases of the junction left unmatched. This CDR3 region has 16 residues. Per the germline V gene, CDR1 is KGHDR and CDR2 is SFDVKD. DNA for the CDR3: TGTGCCACCAGTGACCGGGGACAGGCGAGCACAGATACGCAGTATTTT. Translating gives CATSDRGQASTDTQYF.

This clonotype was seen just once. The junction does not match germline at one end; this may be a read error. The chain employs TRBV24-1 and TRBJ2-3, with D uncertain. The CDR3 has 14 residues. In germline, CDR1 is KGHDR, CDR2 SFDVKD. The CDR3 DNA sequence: TGTGCCGCCAGTGATTTACTCCGCACAGATACGCAGTATTTT. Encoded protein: CAASDLLRTDTQYF.

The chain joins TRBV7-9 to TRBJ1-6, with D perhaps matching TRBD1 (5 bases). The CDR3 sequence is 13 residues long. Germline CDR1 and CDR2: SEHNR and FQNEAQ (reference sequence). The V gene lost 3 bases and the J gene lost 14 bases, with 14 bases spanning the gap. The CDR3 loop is CASSFAPGETLHF. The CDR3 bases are TGTGCCAGCAGCTTTGCACCGGGGGAGACCCTCCACTTT.

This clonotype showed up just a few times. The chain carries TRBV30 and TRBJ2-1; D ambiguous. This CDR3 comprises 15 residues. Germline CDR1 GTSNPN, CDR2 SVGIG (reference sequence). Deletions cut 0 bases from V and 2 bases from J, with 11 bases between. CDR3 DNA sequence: TGTGCCTGGAGTGTACTGCGTGGCCCCTACAATGAGCAGTTCTTC. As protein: CAWSVLRGPYNEQFF.

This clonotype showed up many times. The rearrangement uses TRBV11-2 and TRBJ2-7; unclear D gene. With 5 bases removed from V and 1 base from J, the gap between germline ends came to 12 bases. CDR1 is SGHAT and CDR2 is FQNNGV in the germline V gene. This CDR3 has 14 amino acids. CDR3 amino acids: CASSLLEGSYEQYF. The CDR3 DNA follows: TGTGCCAGCAGCCTGCTAGAAGGGTCCTACGAGCAGTACTTC.

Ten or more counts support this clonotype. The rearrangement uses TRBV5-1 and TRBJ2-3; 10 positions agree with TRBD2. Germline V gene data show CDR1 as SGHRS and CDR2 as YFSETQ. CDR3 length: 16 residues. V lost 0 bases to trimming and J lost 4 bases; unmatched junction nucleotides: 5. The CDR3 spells CASSLAPSGSSDTQYF. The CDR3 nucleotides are TGCGCCAGCAGCTTGGCCCCTAGCGGGAGTTCAGATACGCAGTATTTT.

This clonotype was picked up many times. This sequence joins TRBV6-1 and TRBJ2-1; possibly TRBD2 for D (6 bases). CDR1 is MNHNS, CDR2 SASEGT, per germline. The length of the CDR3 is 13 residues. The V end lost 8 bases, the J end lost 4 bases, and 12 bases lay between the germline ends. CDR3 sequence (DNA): TGTGCCAGCCGGGACTCACGATACAATGAGCAGTTCTTC. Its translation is CASRDSRYNEQFF.

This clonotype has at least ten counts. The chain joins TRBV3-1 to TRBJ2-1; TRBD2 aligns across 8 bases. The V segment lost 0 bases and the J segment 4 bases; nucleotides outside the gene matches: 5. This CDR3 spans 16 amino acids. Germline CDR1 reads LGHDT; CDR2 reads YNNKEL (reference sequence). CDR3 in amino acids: CASSQDSGGPYNEQFF. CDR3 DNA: TGTGCCAGCAGCCAAGATTCGGGAGGGCCGTACAATGAGCAGTTCTTC.

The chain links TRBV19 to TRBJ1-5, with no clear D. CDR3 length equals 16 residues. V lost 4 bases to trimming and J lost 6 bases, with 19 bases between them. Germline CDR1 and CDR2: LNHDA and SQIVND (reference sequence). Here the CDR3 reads CASSTRVGLSAQPQHF. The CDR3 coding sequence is TGTGCCAGTAGTACCCGTGTTGGGCTGTCGGCTCAGCCCCAGCATTTT.

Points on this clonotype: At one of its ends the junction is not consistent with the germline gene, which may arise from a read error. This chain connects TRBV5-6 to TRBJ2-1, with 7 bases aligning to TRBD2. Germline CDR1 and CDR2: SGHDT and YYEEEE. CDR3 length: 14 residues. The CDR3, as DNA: TGTGCCAGCAGTCAAGCGGGAATCTACACTGAGCAGTTCTTC. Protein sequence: CASSQAGIYTEQFF.

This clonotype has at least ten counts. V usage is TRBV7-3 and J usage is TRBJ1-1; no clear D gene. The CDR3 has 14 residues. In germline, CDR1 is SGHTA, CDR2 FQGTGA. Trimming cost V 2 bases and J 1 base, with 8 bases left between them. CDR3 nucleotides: TGTGCCAGCAGCTTATACGCGGAGAACACTGAAGCTTTCTTT. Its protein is CASSLYAENTEAFF.

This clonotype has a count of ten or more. The CDR3 protein is CASTTLAGQETQYF. CDR3 DNA sequence: TGTGCCAGCACTACACTAGCGGGGCAAGAGACCCAGTACTTC. The chain employs TRBV7-2 and TRBJ2-5; 10 nucleotides agree with TRBD2. Germline CDR1 reads SGHTA; CDR2 reads FQGNSA. V lost 7 bases to trimming and J lost 2 bases; unmatched junction nucleotides: 4. The CDR3 totals 14 residues. Full variable domain (remainder filled in from reference TRBV7-2 and TRBJ2-5): GAGVSQSPSNKVTEKGKDVELRCDPISGHTALYWYRQSLGQGLEFLIYFQGNSAPDKSGLPSDRFSAERTGGSVSTLTIQRTQQEDSAVYLCASTTLAGQETQYFGPGTRLLVL.

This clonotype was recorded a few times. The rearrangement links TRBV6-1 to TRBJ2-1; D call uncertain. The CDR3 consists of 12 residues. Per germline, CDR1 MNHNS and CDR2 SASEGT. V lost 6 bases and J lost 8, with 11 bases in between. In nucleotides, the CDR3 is TGTGCCAGCAGGAAGGAGAGTGATGAGCAGTTCTTC. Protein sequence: CASRKESDEQFF.

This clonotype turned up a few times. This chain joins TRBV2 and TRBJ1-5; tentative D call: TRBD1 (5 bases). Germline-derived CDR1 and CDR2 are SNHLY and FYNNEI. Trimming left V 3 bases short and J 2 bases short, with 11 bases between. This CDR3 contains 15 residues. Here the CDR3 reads CASSDPGAGNQPQHF. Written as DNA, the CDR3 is TGTGCCAGCAGTGATCCCGGGGCCGGCAATCAGCCCCAGCATTTT.

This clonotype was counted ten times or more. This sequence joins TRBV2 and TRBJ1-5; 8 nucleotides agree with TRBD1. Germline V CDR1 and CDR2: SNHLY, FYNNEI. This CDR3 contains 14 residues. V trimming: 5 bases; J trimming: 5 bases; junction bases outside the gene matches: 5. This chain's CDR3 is CASSIGQGDQPQHF. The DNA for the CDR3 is TGTGCCAGCAGTATTGGACAGGGAGATCAGCCCCAGCATTTT.

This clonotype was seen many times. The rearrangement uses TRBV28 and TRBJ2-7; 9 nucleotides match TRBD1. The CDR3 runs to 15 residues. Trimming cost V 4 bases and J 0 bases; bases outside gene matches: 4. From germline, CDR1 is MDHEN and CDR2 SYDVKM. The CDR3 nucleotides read TGTGCCAGCAGTTCACAGGGGGCCCTCTCCTACGAGCAGTACTTC. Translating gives CASSSQGALSYEQYF.

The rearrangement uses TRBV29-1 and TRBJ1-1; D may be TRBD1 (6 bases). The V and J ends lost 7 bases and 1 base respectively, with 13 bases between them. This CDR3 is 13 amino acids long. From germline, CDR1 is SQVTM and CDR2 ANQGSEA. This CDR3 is CSAQGSTNTEAFF. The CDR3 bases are TGCAGCGCACAGGGTTCCACGAACACTGAAGCTTTCTTT.

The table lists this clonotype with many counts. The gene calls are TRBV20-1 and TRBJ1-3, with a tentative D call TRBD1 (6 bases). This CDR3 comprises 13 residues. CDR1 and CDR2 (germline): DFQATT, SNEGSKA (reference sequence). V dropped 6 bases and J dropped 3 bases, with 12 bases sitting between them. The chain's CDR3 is CSALDRSGNTIYF. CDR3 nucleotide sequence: TGCAGTGCCTTAGACAGGAGTGGAAACACCATATATTTT.

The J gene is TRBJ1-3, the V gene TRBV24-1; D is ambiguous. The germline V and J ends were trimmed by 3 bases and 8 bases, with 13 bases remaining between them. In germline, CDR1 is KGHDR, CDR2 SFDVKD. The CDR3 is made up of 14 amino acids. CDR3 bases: TGTGCCACCAGTGATAACAGTGGAGGACACACCATATATTTT. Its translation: CATSDNSGGHTIYF.

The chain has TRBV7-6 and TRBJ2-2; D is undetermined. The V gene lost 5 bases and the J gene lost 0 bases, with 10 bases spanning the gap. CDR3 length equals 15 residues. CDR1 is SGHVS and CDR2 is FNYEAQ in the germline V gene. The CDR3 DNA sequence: TGTGCCAGCAGCCCGGGCAGAGCGAACACCGGGGAGCTGTTTTTT. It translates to CASSPGRANTGELFF.

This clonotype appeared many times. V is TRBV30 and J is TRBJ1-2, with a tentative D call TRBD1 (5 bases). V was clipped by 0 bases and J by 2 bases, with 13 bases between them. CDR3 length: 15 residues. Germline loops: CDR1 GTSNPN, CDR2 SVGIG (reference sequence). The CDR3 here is CAWSVGTGGNYGYTF. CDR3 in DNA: TGTGCCTGGAGTGTGGGGACGGGCGGAAACTATGGCTACACCTTC.

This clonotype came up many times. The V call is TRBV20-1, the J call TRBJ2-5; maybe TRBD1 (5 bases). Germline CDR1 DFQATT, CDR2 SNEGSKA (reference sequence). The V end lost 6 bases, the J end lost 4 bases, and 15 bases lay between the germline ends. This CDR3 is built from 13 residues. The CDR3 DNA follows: TGCAGTGCCGACACAAGGGGTGGAGAGACCCAGTACTTC. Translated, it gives CSADTRGGETQYF.

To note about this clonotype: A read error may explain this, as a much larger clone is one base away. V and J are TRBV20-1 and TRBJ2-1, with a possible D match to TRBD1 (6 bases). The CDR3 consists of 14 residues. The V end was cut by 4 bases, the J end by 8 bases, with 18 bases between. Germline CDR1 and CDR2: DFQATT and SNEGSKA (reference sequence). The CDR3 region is CSATWAGASYEQFF. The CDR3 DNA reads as TGCAGTGCTACCTGGGCAGGGGCCTCATATGAGCAGTTCTTC.

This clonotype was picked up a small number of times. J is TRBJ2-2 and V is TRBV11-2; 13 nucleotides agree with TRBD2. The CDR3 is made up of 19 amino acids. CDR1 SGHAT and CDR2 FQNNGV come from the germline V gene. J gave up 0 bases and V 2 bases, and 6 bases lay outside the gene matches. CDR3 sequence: CASSLFGTSGKTNTGELFF. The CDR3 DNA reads TGTGCCAGCAGCTTATTCGGGACTAGCGGGAAGACGAACACCGGGGAGCTGTTTTTT.

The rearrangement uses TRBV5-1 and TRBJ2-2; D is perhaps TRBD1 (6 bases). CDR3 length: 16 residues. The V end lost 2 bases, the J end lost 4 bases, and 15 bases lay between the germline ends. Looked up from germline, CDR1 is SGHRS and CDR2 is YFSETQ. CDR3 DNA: TGCGCCAGCAGCTTCGAGTCACAGGGCGGCACCGGGGAGCTGTTTTTT. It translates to CASSFESQGGTGELFF.

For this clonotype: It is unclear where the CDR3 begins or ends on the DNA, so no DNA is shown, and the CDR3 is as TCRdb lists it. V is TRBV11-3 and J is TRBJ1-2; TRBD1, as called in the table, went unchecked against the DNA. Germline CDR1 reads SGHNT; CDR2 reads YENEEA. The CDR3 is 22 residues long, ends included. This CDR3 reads CASSFYICSAPGQATTTYGYTF.

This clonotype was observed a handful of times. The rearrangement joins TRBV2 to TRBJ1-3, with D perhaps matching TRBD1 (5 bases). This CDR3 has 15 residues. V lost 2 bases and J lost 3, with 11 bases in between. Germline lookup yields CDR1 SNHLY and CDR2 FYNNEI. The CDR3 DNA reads TGTGCCAGCAGTGAACGGGGGACCAGTGGAAACACCATATATTTT. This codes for CASSERGTSGNTIYF.